Here is one TCR beta chain with its context. The sample belongs to a study of blood T cell repertoires in COVID-19. Study-wide context: The samples span acute and convalescent COVID-19 from the United States, Italy and Spain.

With 6 bases clipped from V and 7 bases from J, the junction kept 4 bases outside the gene matches. CDR1 is WSHSY, CDR2 SAAADI, per germline. The CDR3 is 13 amino acids. Only in-frame clones appear in the TCRdb table, and some are missing; sequencing was by immunoSEQ multiplex PCR. The sample has 150,000 to 200,000 clones; 87% are singletons. The sequence came from a man between 60 and 75 years old with active or convalescent COVID-19. What was sequenced was peripheral blood. V is TRBV10-2 and J is TRBJ1-1, with 11 bases lining up with TRBD1. CDR3 in amino acids: CASRRDRGYEAFF. The CDR3 DNA reads as TGCGCCAGCAGGCGGGACAGGGGGTATGAAGCTTTCTTT.